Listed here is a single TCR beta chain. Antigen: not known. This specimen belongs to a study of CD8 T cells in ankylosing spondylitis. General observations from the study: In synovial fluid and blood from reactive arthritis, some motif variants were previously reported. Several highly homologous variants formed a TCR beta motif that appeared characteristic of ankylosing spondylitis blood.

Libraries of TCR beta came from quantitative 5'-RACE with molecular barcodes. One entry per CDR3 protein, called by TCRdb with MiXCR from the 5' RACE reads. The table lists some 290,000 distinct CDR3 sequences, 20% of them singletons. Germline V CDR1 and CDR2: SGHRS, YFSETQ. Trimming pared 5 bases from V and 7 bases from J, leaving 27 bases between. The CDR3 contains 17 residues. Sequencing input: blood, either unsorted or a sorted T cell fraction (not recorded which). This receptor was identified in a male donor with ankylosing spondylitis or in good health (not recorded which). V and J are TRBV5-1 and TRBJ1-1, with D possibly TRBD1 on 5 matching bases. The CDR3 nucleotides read TGCGCCAGCAGACCGACCGGGACCCATCCGACGCGAATTGAAGCTTTCTTT. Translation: CASRPTGTHPTRIEAFF.